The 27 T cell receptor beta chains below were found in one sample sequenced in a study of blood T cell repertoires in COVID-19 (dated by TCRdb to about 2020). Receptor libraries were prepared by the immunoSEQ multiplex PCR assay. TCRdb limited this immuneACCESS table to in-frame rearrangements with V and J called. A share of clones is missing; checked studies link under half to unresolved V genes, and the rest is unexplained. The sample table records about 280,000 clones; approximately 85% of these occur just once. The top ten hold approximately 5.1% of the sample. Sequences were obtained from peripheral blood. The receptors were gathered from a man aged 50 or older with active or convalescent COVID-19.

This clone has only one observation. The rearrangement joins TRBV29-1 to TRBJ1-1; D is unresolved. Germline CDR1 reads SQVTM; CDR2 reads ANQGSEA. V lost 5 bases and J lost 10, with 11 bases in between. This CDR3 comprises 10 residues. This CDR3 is CSVQQVGAFF. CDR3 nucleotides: TGCAGCGTTCAGCAGGTTGGAGCTTTCTTT. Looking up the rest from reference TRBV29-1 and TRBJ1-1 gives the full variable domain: SAVISQKPSRDICQRGTSLTIQCQVDSQVTMMFWYRQQPGQSLTLIATANQGSEATYESGFVIDKFPISRPNLTFSTLTVSNMSPEDSSIYLCSVQQVGAFFGQGTRLTVV.

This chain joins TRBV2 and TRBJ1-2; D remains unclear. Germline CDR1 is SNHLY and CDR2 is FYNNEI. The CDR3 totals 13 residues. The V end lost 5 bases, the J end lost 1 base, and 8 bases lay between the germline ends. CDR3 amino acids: CASSQSGNYGYTF. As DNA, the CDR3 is TGTGCCAGCAGTCAGTCTGGTAACTATGGCTACACCTTC.

In nucleotides, the CDR3 is TGTGCCAGCAGTCCTGGGAGCCGGGACACTGAAGCTTTCTTT. Translating it yields CASSPGSRDTEAFF. The gene calls are TRBV3-1 (or the pseudogene TRBV3-2) and TRBJ1-1; D remains ambiguous. Between the trimmed V and J ends, which lost 6 bases and 3 bases, there was a span of 14 bases. This CDR3 region has 14 residues. Germline values: CDR1 LGHDT, CDR2 YNNKEL (reference sequence).

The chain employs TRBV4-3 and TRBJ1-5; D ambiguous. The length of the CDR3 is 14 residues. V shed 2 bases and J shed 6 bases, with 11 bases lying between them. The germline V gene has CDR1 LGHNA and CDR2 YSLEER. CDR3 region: CASSQFLLAQPQHF. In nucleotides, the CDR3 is TGCGCCAGCAGCCAATTTTTGCTGGCTCAGCCCCAGCATTTT.

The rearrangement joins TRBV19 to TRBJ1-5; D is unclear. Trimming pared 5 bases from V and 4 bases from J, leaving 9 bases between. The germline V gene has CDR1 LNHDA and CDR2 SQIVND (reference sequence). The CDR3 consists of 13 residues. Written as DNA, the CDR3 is TGTGCCAGTAGTGTCGGTCTGAATCAGCCCCAGCATTTT. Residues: CASSVGLNQPQHF. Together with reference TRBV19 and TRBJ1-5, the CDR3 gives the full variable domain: DGGITQSPKYLFRKEGQNVTLSCEQNLNHDAMYWYRQDPGQGLRLIYYSQIVNDFQKGDIAEGYSVSREKKESFPLTVTSAQKNPTAFYLCASSVGLNQPQHFGDGTRLSIL.

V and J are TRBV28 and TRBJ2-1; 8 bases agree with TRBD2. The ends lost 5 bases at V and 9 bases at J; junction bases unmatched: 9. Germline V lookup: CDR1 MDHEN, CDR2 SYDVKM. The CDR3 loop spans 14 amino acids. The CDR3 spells CASSRPGLVAEQFF. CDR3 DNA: TGTGCCAGCAGTCGACCGGGACTAGTGGCTGAGCAGTTCTTC.

CDR3 amino acids: CASSQDPPGYGYTF. CDR3 DNA sequence: TGTGCCAGCAGCCAAGATCCGCCGGGCTATGGCTACACCTTC. V gene TRBV14 combines with J gene TRBJ1-2; D gene unclear. CDR1 and CDR2 from the germline V gene are SGHDN and FVKESK. The CDR3 is 14 residues long. The ends were cut back, 0 bases at V and 4 bases at J, with 9 bases in the middle.

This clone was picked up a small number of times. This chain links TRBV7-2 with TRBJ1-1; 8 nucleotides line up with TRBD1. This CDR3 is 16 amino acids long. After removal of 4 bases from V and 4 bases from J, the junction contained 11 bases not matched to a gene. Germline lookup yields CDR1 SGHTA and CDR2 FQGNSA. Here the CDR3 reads CASSSLAGGAGTEAFF. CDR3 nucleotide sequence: TGTGCCAGCAGCTCACTTGCAGGGGGCGCGGGCACTGAAGCTTTCTTT.

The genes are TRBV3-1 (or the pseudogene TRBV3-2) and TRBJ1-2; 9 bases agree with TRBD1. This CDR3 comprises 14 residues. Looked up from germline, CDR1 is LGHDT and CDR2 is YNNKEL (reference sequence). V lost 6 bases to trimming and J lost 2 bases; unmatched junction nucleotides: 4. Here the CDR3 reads CASRGQGINYGYTF. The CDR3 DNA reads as TGTGCCAGCAGGGGACAGGGAATAAACTATGGCTACACCTTC.

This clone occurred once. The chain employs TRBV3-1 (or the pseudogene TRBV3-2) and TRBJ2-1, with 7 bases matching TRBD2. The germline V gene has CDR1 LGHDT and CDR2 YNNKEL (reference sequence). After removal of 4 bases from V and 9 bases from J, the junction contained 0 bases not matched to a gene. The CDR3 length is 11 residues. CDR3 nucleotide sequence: TGTGCCAGCAGCCGGGGGGGTGAGCAGTTCTTC. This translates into CASSRGGEQFF.

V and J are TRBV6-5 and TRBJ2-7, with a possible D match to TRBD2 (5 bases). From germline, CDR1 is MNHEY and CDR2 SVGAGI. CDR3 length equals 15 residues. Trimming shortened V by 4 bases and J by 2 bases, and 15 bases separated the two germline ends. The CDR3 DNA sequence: TGTGCCAGCAGTTCGCCGCGGGCCAGAACCTACGAGCAGTACTTC. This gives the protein CASSSPRARTYEQYF.

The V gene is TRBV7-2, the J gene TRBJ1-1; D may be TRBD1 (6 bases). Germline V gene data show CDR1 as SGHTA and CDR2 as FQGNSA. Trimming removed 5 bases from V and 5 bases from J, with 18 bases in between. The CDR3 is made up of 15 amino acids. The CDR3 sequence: CASSPPLRGLTEAFF. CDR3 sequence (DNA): TGTGCCAGCAGCCCCCCCTTGAGGGGGTTAACTGAAGCTTTCTTT.

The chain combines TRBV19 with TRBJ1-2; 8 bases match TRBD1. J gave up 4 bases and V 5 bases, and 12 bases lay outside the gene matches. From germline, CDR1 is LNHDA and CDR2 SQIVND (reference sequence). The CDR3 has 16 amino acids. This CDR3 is CASSGSYRGRRYGYTF. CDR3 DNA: TGTGCCAGTAGTGGGTCCTACAGGGGGAGACGCTATGGCTACACCTTC.

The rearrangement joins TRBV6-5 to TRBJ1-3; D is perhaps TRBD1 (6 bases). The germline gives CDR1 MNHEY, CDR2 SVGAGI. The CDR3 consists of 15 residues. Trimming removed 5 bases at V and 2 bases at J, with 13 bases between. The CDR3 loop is CASSTGTGTGNTIYF. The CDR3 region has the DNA TGTGCCAGCAGTACCGGTACAGGGACTGGAAACACCATATATTTT.

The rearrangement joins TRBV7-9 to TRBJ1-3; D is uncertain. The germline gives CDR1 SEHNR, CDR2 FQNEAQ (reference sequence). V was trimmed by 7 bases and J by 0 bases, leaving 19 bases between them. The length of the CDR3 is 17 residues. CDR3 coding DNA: TGTGCCAGCAACCTAGACGGAGGGCAGTCCTCTGGAAACACCATATATTTT. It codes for CASNLDGGQSSGNTIYF.

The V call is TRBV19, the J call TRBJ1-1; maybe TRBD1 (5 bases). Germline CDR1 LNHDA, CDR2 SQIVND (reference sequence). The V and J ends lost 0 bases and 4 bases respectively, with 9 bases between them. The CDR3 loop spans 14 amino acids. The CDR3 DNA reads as TGTGCCAGTAGTATAGATGTAGGGGTCACTGAAGCTTTCTTT. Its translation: CASSIDVGVTEAFF.

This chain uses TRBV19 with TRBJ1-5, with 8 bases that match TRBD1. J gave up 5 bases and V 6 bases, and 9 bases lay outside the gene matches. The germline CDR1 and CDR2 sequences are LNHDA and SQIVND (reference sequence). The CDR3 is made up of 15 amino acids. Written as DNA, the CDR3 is TGTGCCAGTAGGAGTTTTGTACAGGGGGATCAGCCCCAGCATTTT. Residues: CASRSFVQGDQPQHF.

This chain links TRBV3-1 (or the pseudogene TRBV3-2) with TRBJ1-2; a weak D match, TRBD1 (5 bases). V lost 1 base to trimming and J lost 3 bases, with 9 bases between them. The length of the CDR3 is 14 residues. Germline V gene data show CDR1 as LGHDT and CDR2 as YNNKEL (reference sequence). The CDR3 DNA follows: TGTGCCAGCAGCCAAGTGGGAGGGGACTATGGCTACACCTTC. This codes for CASSQVGGDYGYTF.

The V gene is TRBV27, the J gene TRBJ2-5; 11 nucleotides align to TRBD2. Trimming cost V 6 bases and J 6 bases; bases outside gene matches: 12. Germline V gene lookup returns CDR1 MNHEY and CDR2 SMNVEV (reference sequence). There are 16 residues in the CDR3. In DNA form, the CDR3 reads TGTGCCAGCAGCGCGGGACTAGCGGAACTAGGGAAGACCCAGTACTTC. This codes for CASSAGLAELGKTQYF.

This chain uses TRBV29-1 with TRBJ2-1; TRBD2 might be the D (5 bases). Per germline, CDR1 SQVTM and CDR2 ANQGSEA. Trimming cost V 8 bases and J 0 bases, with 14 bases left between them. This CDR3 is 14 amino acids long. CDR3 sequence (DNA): TGCAGCACTAGAGACACTAGCTCCTACAATGAGCAGTTCTTC. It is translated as CSTRDTSSYNEQFF.

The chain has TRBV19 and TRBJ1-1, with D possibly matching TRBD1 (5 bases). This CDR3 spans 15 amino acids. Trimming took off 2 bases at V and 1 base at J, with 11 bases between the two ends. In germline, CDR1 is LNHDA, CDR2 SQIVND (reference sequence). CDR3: CASSIRRGGNTEAFF. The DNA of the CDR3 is TGTGCCAGTAGTATAAGGAGGGGCGGGAACACTGAAGCTTTCTTT.

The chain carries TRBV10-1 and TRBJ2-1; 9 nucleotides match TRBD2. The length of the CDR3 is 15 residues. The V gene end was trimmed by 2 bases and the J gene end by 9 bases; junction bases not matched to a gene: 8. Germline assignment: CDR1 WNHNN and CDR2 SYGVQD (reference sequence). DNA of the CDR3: TGCGCCAGCAGTGAGGGGCTAGCGGGAAGGGGTGAGCAGTTCTTC. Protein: CASSEGLAGRGEQFF.

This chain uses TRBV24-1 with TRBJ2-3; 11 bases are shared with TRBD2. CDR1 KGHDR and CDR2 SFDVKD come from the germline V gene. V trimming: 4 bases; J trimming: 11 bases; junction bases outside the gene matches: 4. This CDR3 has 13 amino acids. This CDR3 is CATSDLGLAGQYF. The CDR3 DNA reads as TGTGCCACCAGTGACCTCGGACTAGCGGGGCAGTATTTT.

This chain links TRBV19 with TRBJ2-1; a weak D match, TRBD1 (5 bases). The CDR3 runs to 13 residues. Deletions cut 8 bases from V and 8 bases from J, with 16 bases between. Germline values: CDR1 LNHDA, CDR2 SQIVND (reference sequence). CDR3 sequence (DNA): TGTGCCAGTTCCCCAAGCCTCAGGGATGAGCAGTTCTTC. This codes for CASSPSLRDEQFF.

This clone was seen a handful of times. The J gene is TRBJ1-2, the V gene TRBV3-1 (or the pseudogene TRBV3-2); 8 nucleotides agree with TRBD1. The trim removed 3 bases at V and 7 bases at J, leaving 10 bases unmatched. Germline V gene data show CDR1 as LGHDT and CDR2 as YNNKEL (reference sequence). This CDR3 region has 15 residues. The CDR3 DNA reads TGTGCCAGCAGCCAGAAAATCAGGGGGCGGAGTGGCTACACCTTC. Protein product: CASSQKIRGRSGYTF.

DNA of the CDR3: TGTGCCAGCAGCCCAGACCCCGGGGAGACCCAGTACTTC. Encoded protein: CASSPDPGETQYF. The chain combines TRBV3-1 (or the pseudogene TRBV3-2) with TRBJ2-5; D gene uncertain. Germline lookup yields CDR1 LGHDT and CDR2 YNNKEL (reference sequence). The CDR3 length is 13 residues. Trimming took 4 bases from V and 5 from J, leaving 11 bases between them.

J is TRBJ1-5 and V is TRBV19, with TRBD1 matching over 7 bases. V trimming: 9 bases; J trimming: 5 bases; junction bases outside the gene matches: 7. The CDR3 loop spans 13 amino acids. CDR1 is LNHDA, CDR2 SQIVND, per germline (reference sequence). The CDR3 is CASTTGVDQPQHF. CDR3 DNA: TGTGCCAGCACAACAGGGGTGGATCAGCCCCAGCATTTT. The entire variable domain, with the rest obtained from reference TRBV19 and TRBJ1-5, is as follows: DGGITQSPKYLFRKEGQNVTLSCEQNLNHDAMYWYRQDPGQGLRLIYYSQIVNDFQKGDIAEGYSVSREKKESFPLTVTSAQKNPTAFYLCASTTGVDQPQHFGDGTRLSIL.